What follows are 24 T cell receptor beta chains derived from one specimen sequenced in a study of shared clonotypes between healthy human individuals. Produced via immunoSEQ multiplex PCR; TCRdb's table is partial and in-frame only. The sample holds more than 1,200,000 clones; roughly 98.5% are singletons and the top ten take about 0.34%. Material: naive CD4+ T cells sorted from blood. Subset: CD45RA+ positively selected. The receptors shown here come from a man aged 30 to 39 in good health.

CDR3 residues: CASSSRRVRYNEQFF. CDR3 in DNA: TGTGCCAGCAGTTCCAGACGGGTGAGATACAATGAGCAGTTCTTC. This chain connects TRBV28 to TRBJ2-1; D unclear. The germline CDR1 and CDR2 sequences are MDHEN and SYDVKM. Between the trimmed V and J ends, which lost 4 bases and 4 bases, there was a span of 14 bases. The CDR3 totals 15 residues.

The chain couples TRBV28 to TRBJ1-2; D is undetermined. Per germline, CDR1 MDHEN and CDR2 SYDVKM. The CDR3 has 13 residues. V gave up 2 bases and J gave up 2 bases, with 6 bases separating them. Here the CDR3 reads CASSLGHNYGYTF. The CDR3 region has the DNA TGTGCCAGCAGTTTAGGCCACAACTATGGCTACACCTTC.

V and J are TRBV29-1 and TRBJ1-2; perhaps TRBD1 as D (6 bases). Trimming removed 3 bases from V and 2 bases from J, with 10 bases in between. Germline V gene sequence: CDR1 SQVTM, CDR2 ANQGSEA. The CDR3 contains 13 residues. CDR3 region: CSVDKGGNYGYTF. CDR3 bases: TGCAGCGTTGACAAGGGGGGGAACTATGGCTACACCTTC. The whole variable domain, remainder taken from reference TRBV29-1 and TRBJ1-2, is SAVISQKPSRDICQRGTSLTIQCQVDSQVTMMFWYRQQPGQSLTLIATANQGSEATYESGFVIDKFPISRPNLTFSTLTVSNMSPEDSSIYLCSVDKGGNYGYTFGSGTRLTVV.

The V gene is TRBV28, the J gene TRBJ2-2, with 9 bases that match TRBD2. Germline trimming cut 6 bases from V and 4 bases from J; bases unmatched to any gene: 15. Germline CDR1 is MDHEN and CDR2 is SYDVKM. There are 18 residues in the CDR3. In DNA, the CDR3 is TGTGCCAGCAGCTCATGGCGGCGGGAGGGCCGGACCACCGGGGAGCTGTTTTTT. Translated, it gives CASSSWRREGRTTGELFF.

The chain joins TRBV14 to TRBJ1-3; no clear D. Trimming removed 4 bases at V and 3 bases at J, with 7 bases between. The CDR3 is 13 residues long. Per the germline V gene, CDR1 is SGHDN and CDR2 is FVKESK. CDR3 bases: TGTGCCAGCAGCCTAGAGGGTGGAAACACCATATATTTT. Protein sequence: CASSLEGGNTIYF.

The rearrangement uses TRBV2 and TRBJ2-2; 10 bases fit TRBD2. Trimming cost V 4 bases and J 4 bases; bases outside gene matches: 6. Germline V gene data show CDR1 as SNHLY and CDR2 as FYNNEI. The CDR3 runs to 16 residues. The CDR3 sequence is CASSAGSGRATGELFF. The CDR3 DNA follows: TGTGCCAGCAGTGCGGGCAGCGGGAGGGCCACCGGGGAGCTGTTTTTT.

The chain employs TRBV10-3 and TRBJ2-1; no reliable D call. Trimming left V 5 bases short and J 5 bases short, with 4 bases between. The CDR3 length is 11 residues. Looked up from germline, CDR1 is ENHRY and CDR2 is SYGVKD. CDR3 residues: CAISLDNEQFF. The CDR3 DNA reads TGTGCCATCAGTCTAGACAATGAGCAGTTCTTC.

The chain links TRBV28 to TRBJ1-2, with unresolved D. V lost 4 bases, J lost 3 bases, and 3 bases lay in between. The germline gives CDR1 MDHEN, CDR2 SYDVKM. The CDR3 loop spans 11 amino acids. In DNA form, the CDR3 reads TGTGCCAGCAGTTCCGACTATGGCTACACCTTC. It yields the protein CASSSDYGYTF.

The V and J genes are TRBV7-2 and TRBJ2-7; 9 bases are a match to TRBD1. Per the germline V gene, CDR1 is SGHTA and CDR2 is FQGNSA. CDR3 length equals 15 residues. Trimming cost V 5 bases and J 3 bases; bases outside gene matches: 8. The CDR3 nucleotides read TGTGCCAGCAGCCCCAGAGGGACAGGGATCTACGAGCAGTACTTC. This gives the protein CASSPRGTGIYEQYF.

This chain joins TRBV12-2 and TRBJ2-7; TRBD1, the table's D call, lacks a check against the DNA. TRBV12-2 is annotated as a pseudogene. The CDR3 is 17 amino acids. The CDR3 is CASRSHLGQGLYYEQYF. In DNA, the CDR3 is TGTGCAAGTCGCTCCCATTTGGGACAGGGGCTTTACTACGAGCAGTACTTC.

This clone was seen just once. The rearrangement joins TRBV7-6 to TRBJ2-7; perhaps TRBD2 as D (5 bases). The CDR3 has 17 residues. The germline CDR1 and CDR2 sequences are SGHVS and FNYEAQ. Trimming shortened V by 3 bases and J by 2 bases, and 20 bases separated the two germline ends. In DNA, the CDR3 is TGTGCCAGCAGCTTGTTGGCGGGTCCAACATCTCCCTACGAGCAGTACTTC. Translation: CASSLLAGPTSPYEQYF. The full variable domain, rest sourced from reference TRBV7-6 and TRBJ2-7, is GAGVSQSPRYKVTKRGQDVALRCDPISGHVSLYWYRQALGQGPEFLTYFNYEAQQDKSGLPNDRFSAERPEGSISTLTIQRTEQRDSAMYRCASSLLAGPTSPYEQYFGPGTRLTVT.

The chain combines TRBV7-9 with TRBJ1-1; 9 bases fit TRBD1. The CDR3 is made up of 15 amino acids. The junction had 15 bases not matched to a gene; V was cut back by 5 bases and J by 11 bases. CDR1 and CDR2 from the germline V gene are SEHNR and FQNEAQ (reference sequence). The DNA for the CDR3 is TGTGCCAGCAGCCGATGGGACAGGGAAAGAATGGAGGCTTTCTTT. As protein: CASSRWDRERMEAFF.

The table lists this clone with a few counts. The genes are TRBV5-1 and TRBJ2-7, with D perhaps TRBD2 (6 bases). There are 14 residues in the CDR3. Germline V gene sequence: CDR1 SGHRS, CDR2 YFSETQ. V was pared by 3 bases and J by 2 bases, with 12 bases between. The CDR3 spells CASSSLERAYEQYF. The CDR3 DNA sequence: TGCGCCAGCAGCTCCTTGGAGCGGGCCTACGAGCAGTACTTC.

The rearrangement joins TRBV28 to TRBJ2-7; 9 bases agree with TRBD2. Germline-derived CDR1 and CDR2 are MDHEN and SYDVKM. The CDR3 is 14 amino acids. With V trimmed by 7 bases and J by 4 bases, 8 bases remained unmatched. CDR3 in DNA: TGTGCCAGCACCTTGGGACTAGCAAAGTACGAGCAGTACTTC. This translates into CASTLGLAKYEQYF.

V is TRBV6-5 and J is TRBJ1-2; D uncertain. This CDR3 comprises 13 residues. The V and J ends lost 6 bases and 8 bases respectively, with 16 bases between them. The germline V gene encodes CDR1 MNHEY and CDR2 SVGAGI. As DNA, the CDR3 is TGTGCCAGCAGCTTACTACTGGACGGGGGCTACACCTTC. Protein: CASSLLLDGGYTF.

This rearrangement joins TRBV6-5 to TRBJ1-2, with D unresolved. The CDR3 runs to 15 residues. Trimming shortened V by 6 bases and J by 4 bases, and 18 bases separated the two germline ends. Germline CDR1 reads MNHEY; CDR2 reads SVGAGI. The CDR3 spells CASRKFQSDGYGYTF. CDR3 bases: TGTGCCAGCAGGAAATTCCAGAGTGACGGCTATGGCTACACCTTC.

The J gene is TRBJ2-3, the V gene TRBV5-8, with 7 bases matching TRBD1. V lost 5 bases and J lost 0; bases outside the gene matches: 6. CDR3 size: 15 residues. The germline V gene has CDR1 SGHTS and CDR2 YDEGEE. The CDR3 here is CASRTGTTSTDTQYF. The DNA of the CDR3 is TGTGCCAGCAGGACAGGGACGACTAGCACAGATACGCAGTATTTT.

This clone was recorded only once. The chain joins TRBV5-4 to TRBJ2-3; no reliable D call. V was trimmed by 3 bases and J by 6 bases, leaving 11 bases between them. The CDR3 spans 13 residues. Germline V gene sequence: CDR1 SGHNT, CDR2 YYREEE (reference sequence). The CDR3 DNA is TGTGCCAGCAGCTACCCATCCGGGGATACGCAGTATTTT. This gives the protein CASSYPSGDTQYF.

V is TRBV7-2 and J is TRBJ2-5; possibly TRBD2 for D (6 bases). The V end was cut by 4 bases, the J end by 8 bases, with 17 bases between. In germline, CDR1 is SGHTA, CDR2 FQGNSA. This CDR3 has 14 residues. For the CDR3, the DNA is TGTGCCAGCAGCTCCCAAAGAGGGGACTTCACCCAGTACTTC. Translated: CASSSQRGDFTQYF.

The rearrangement links TRBV28 to TRBJ1-1; D gene uncertain. The V and J ends lost 2 bases and 8 bases respectively, with 9 bases between them. CDR1 and CDR2 (germline): MDHEN, SYDVKM. CDR3 length equals 12 residues. Here the CDR3 DNA reads TGTGCCAGCAGTTTACCCGGGAGAGAAGCTTTCTTT. Its protein is CASSLPGREAFF.

J is TRBJ1-1 and V is TRBV7-9; D call uncertain. Trimming pared 1 base from V and 1 base from J, leaving 10 bases between. The CDR3 has 15 residues. The germline CDR1 and CDR2 sequences are SEHNR and FQNEAQ (reference sequence). CDR3 in DNA: TGTGCCAGCAGCTTAGAGTTAGGACGGAACACTGAAGCTTTCTTT. This encodes CASSLELGRNTEAFF.

DNA of the CDR3: TGTGCCAGCAGTTTTCGGGGACAGGCTCGCTACGAGCAGTACTTC. Protein product: CASSFRGQARYEQYF. The chain combines TRBV28 with TRBJ2-7; TRBD1 aligns across 8 bases. V was clipped by 3 bases and J by 3 bases; unmatched bases: 7. The germline gives CDR1 MDHEN, CDR2 SYDVKM. The CDR3 runs to 15 residues.

This clone was counted only a few times. The chain links TRBV29-1 to TRBJ2-1, with 11 bases matching TRBD1. J gave up 0 bases and V 1 base, and 2 bases lay outside the gene matches. The germline gives CDR1 SQVTM, CDR2 ANQGSEA. CDR3 size: 16 residues. The CDR3 loop reads CSVEGTGGGSYNEQFF. The CDR3 nucleotides are TGCAGCGTTGAAGGGACAGGGGGCGGCTCCTACAATGAGCAGTTCTTC.

The chain joins TRBV6-1 to TRBJ1-1; possible D gene TRBD1, 6 bases. Germline-derived CDR1 and CDR2 are MNHNS and SASEGT. The CDR3 totals 14 residues. Trimming removed 7 bases at V and 4 bases at J, with 16 bases between. The CDR3 DNA sequence: TGTGCCAGCACCCAAACAGGGTCGGGCACTGAAGCTTTCTTT. It yields the protein CASTQTGSGTEAFF.